In this sample, the clone carrying this T cell receptor beta chain turned up many times. Its antigen is not identified. Researchers built TCR beta libraries using quantitative 5'-RACE with molecular barcodes. Using its own MiXCR run on the 5' RACE reads, TCRdb lists one record per CDR3 protein. The table has some 150,000 distinct CDR3 sequences, about an eighth seen once. The data originate from a study of CD8 T cells in ankylosing spondylitis. Findings and caveats of the study: Clones that were linked to disease were CD8+ and were relatively rare in peripheral blood. Reports say disease-linked clones showed up significantly more in matched ankylosing spondylitis synovial fluid.

The CDR3 is 17 amino acids. Trimming took off 8 bases at V and 2 bases at J, with 24 bases between the two ends. This clonotype originated in a female donor with ankylosing spondylitis or in good health (not recorded which). The sequenced sample consisted of blood, either unsorted or a sorted T cell fraction (not recorded which). V usage is TRBV12-3 or TRBV12-4 and J usage is TRBJ2-5; weak D call: TRBD2 (6 bases). CDR3 sequence (DNA): TGTGCCAGCTGGCCCCCTCTGGGGTTAGCGGTACAAGAGACCCAGTACTTC. Translating gives CASWPPLGLAVQETQYF.